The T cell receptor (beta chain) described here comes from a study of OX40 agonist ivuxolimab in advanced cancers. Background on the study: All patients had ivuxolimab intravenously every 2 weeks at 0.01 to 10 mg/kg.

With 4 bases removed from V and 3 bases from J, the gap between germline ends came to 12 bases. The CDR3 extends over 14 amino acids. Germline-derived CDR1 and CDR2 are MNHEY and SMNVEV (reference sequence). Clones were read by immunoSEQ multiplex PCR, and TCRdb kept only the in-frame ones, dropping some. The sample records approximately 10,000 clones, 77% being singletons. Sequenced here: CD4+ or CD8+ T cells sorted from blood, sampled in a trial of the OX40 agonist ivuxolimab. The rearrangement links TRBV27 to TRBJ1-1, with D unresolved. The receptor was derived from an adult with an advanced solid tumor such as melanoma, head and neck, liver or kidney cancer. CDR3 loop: CASSSWAGDTEAFF. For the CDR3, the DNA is TGTGCCAGCAGTTCCTGGGCGGGAGACACTGAAGCTTTCTTT.